This T cell receptor (beta chain) was profiled in a study of T cells after yellow fever vaccination. This clonotype was observed at least ten times. Conversion of TCR transcripts into cDNA relied on 5'RACE template switching, which added a universal primer site and UMIs. A single record per CDR3 protein comes from TCRdb applying MiXCR to the 5' RACE reads. The sample includes approximately 160,000 distinct CDR3 sequences, approximately 9.9% of them seen just once. This CDR3 region has 16 residues. Germline V gene sequence: CDR1 KGHDR, CDR2 SFDVKD. V was pared by 4 bases and J by 2 bases, with 5 bases of the junction left unmatched.

The rearrangement uses TRBV24-1 and TRBJ2-5; 11 nucleotides match TRBD2. This sample comprised CD8+ T cells sorted from PBMCs, obtained 45 days after the yellow fever booster vaccination. This clonotype was sampled from a man younger than 30 who received the YFV17D yellow fever vaccine. The CDR3 region has the DNA TGTGCCACCAGTGACTCGACTAGCGGGACACAAGAGACCCAGTACTTC. As protein: CATSDSTSGTQETQYF.